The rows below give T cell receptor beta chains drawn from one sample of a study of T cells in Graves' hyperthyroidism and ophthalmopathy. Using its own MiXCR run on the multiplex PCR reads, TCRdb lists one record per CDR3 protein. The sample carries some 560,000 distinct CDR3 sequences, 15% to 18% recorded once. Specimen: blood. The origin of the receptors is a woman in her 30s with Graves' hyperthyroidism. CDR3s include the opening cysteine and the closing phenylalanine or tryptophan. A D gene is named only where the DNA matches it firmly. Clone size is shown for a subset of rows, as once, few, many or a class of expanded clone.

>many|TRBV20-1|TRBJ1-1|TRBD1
TGCAGTGCTAGAGACGCAGGGGGAAACACTGAAGCTTTCTTT
CSARDAGGNTEAFF
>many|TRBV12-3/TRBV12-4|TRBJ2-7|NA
TGTGCCAGTCGGAGTACCTCCTACGAGCAGTACTTC
CASRSTSYEQYF
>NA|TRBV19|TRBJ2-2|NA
TGTGCCAGTAGTATCGGAGTGACGCGCCCCGGGGAGCTGTTTTTT
CASSIGVTRPGELFF
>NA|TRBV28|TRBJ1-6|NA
TGTGCCAGCAGTACAGGGATTTCACCCCTCCACTTT
CASSTGISPLHF
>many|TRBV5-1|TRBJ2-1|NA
TGCGCCAGCGGGGGGACAGTAGACAATGAGCAGTTCTTC
CASGGTVDNEQFF
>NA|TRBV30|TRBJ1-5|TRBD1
TGTGCCTGGGGACAGGGGGCGGGAAATCAGCCCCAGCATTTT
CAWGQGAGNQPQHF
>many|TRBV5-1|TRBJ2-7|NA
TGCGCCAGCAGCTCGACGACAGGATCCTACGAGCAGTACTTC
CASSSTTGSYEQYF
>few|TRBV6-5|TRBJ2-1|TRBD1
TGTGCCAGCAGTTACTCGGGACAGGGGTCCTACAATGAGCAGTTCTTC
CASSYSGQGSYNEQFF
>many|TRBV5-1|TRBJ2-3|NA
TGTGCCAGCAGCTCGACAGTCACAGATACGCAGTATTTT
CASSSTVTDTQYF
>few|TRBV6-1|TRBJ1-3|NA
TGTGCCAGCAGTGAGTGGGTTTATCCTGGAAACACCATATATTTT
CASSEWVYPGNTIYF
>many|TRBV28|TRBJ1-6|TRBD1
TGTGCCAGTTTACCCCCAGGGGGAATTTTCTCACCCCTCCACTTT
CASLPPGGIFSPLHF
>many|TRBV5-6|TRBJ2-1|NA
TGTGCCAGCAGCTTAGAAACAGCGCAGTTCTTC
CASSLETAQFF
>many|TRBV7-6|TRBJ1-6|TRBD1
TGTGCCAGCAGCTTAGTTTCGACAGGGCGTTCACCCCTCCACTTT
CASSLVSTGRSPLHF
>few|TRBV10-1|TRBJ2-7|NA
TGCGCCAGCAGTGAGGGCCCCACTCGTTCCCACGAGCAGTACTTC
CASSEGPTRSHEQYF
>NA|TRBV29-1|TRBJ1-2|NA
TGCAGCGTTGAAGCGTCAGGCTCCTCTAGTGGCTACACCTTC
CSVEASGSSSGYTF
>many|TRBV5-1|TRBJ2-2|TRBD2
TGCGCCAGCAGCTCGATAACTAGCGTGGGCACCGGGGAGCTGTTTTTT
CASSSITSVGTGELFF
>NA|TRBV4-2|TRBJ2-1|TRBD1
TGTGCCAGCAGCCGCTTAGCGGGACAGGGGTTTGATGAGCAGTTCTTC
CASSRLAGQGFDEQFF
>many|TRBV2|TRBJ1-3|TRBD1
TGTGCCAGCAGCCCGACAGGGGTCTCTGGAAACACCATATATTTT
CASSPTGVSGNTIYF
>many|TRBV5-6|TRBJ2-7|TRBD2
TGTGCCAGCAGCGCAGGACTAGCGGGAGTTTACGAGCAGTACTTC
CASSAGLAGVYEQYF
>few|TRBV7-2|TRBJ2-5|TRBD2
TGTGCCAGCAGCCTTACCGGGACTAGCGGGACTACCGATGACTTC
CASSLTGTSGTTDDF
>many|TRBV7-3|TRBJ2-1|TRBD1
TGTGCCAGCAGCCCACCGGGACAGGGGAACAATGAGCAGTTCTTC
CASSPPGQGNNEQFF
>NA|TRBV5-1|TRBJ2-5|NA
TGCGCCAGCAGCTTGGAGGGCATTCAAGAGACCCAGTACTTC
CASSLEGIQETQYF
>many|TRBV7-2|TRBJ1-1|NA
TGTGCCAGCAAGATACGCCTGGGGGCGAGCACTGAAGCTTTCTTT
CASKIRLGASTEAFF
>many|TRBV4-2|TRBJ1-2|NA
TGTGCCAGCAGCATCCGACAGGACGACTATGGCTACACCTTC
CASSIRQDDYGYTF
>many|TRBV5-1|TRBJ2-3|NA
TGCGCCAGCAGCCCCGGGGAGTTAGGAGATACGCAGTATTTT
CASSPGELGDTQYF
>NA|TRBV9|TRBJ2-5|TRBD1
TGTGCCAGCAGCGCCAGGGGGTGGCAAGAGACCCAGTACTTC
CASSARGWQETQYF
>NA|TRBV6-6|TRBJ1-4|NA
TGTGCCAGCAGTTACGCAGGGTTCGTTGAAAAACTGTTTTTT
CASSYAGFVEKLFF
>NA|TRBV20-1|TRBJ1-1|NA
TGCAGTGCTAGTACGGGACCCCGAGGGATGGCTTTCTTT
CSASTGPRGMAFF
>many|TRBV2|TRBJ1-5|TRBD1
TGTGCCAGCGGTCGACAGGGGGCCCCCAATCAGCCCCAGCATTTT
CASGRQGAPNQPQHF
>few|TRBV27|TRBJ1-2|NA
TGTGCCAGCACATCAGGGGATGGCTACACCTTC
CASTSGDGYTF
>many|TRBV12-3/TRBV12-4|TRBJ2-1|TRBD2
TGTGCCAGCAGCCGCTCGGGGGGAGTGGGGCTTAATGAGCAGTTCTTC
CASSRSGGVGLNEQFF
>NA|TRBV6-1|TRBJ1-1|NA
TGTGCCAGCAATTATCGGCGCCTCTCGAACACTGAAGCTTTCTTT
CASNYRRLSNTEAFF
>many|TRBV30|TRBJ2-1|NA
TGTGCCTGGAGTGTACGAGGCGCCGGGGGCAATGAGCAGTTCTTC
CAWSVRGAGGNEQFF
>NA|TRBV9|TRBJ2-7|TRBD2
TGTGCCAGCAGCGCCTTAGCGGGAGCCCACGAGCAGTACTTC
CASSALAGAHEQYF
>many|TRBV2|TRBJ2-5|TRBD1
TGTGCCAGCATCCGGGACAGTAGGGAGACCCAGTACTTC
CASIRDSRETQYF
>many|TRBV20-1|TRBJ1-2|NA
TGCAGTGCTCGTGAAACCCTCGTAGGGGGCTACACCTTC
CSARETLVGGYTF
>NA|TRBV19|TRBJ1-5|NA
TGTGCCAGTAGTATTGGGGGATCCGATCAGCCCCAGCATTTT
CASSIGGSDQPQHF
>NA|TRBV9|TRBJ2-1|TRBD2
TGTGCCAGCAGCGAGGGGGGACTAGCGGGATCATTCAATGAGCAGTTCTTC
CASSEGGLAGSFNEQFF
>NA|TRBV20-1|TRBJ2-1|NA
TGCAGTGCTAGAGAGGGCTTGGCGGGCATTGAGCAGTTCTTC
CSAREGLAGIEQFF
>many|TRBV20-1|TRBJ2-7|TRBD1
TGCAGTGCTCTCCCGTACGGACAGGGCTACGAGCAGTACTTC
CSALPYGQGYEQYF
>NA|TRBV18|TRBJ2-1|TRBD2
TGTGCCAGCTCACCCCCCGGAAGCGGGAGGAACTATGAGCAGTTCTTC
CASSPPGSGRNYEQFF
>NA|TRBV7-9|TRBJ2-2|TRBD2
TGTGCCAGCAGCTTAGGCTTGGGACTAAACACCGGGGAGCTGTTTTTT
CASSLGLGLNTGELFF
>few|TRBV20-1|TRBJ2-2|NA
TGCAGTGCCCTGACGGACAGCCACGGGGCCGGGGAGCTGTTTTTT
CSALTDSHGAGELFF
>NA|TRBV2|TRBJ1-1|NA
TGTGCCAGCAGGATGGGGCACACTGAAGCTTTCTTT
CASRMGHTEAFF
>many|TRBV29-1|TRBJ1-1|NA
TGCAGCGTTGACGGGGGGCTGAGCACTGAAGCTTTCTTT
CSVDGGLSTEAFF
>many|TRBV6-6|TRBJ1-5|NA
TGTGCCAGCAGTTACGTGGTTCCGGAGGGCAATCAGCCCCAGCATTTT
CASSYVVPEGNQPQHF
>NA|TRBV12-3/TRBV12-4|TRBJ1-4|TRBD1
TGTGCCAGCTCGGACAGGGGCGCAACTAATGAAAAACTGTTTTTT
CASSDRGATNEKLFF
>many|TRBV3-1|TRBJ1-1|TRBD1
TGTGCCAGCAGCCAGGGGACAGGGGGCGGTGAAGCTTTCTTT
CASSQGTGGGEAFF
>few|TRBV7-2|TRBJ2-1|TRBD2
TGTGCCAGCAGCTTAGCGCTGCCTAGCGGATACAATGAGCAGTTCTTC
CASSLALPSGYNEQFF
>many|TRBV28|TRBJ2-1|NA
TGTGCCAGCAGTTTTTCATCCCTAGCGAGCCACAATGAGCAGTTCTTC
CASSFSSLASHNEQFF
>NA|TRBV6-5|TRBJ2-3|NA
TGTGCCAGCAGTTACTTTGGGACAGATACGCAGTATTTT
CASSYFGTDTQYF